A single sample is the source of the 21 T cell receptor beta chains below, sequenced in a study of post-analysis software for immune sequencing data. cDNA libraries of TCR beta carried unique molecular identifiers. One entry per CDR3 protein, called by TCRdb with MiXCR from the PCR reads. The data show roughly 540,000 distinct CDR3 sequences, around 34% seen once. The study's findings and limits: In patients, 4 to 6 TRBV segments were more frequent than in controls, with TRBV5-6, TRBV5-1 and TRBV20-1 among them.

Their antigens are not known. The sequenced sample consisted of blood. The origin of the receptors is a girl under 18 with multiple sclerosis.

The chain has TRBV6-2 or TRBV6-3 and TRBJ2-3; D unresolved. This CDR3 has 15 amino acids. Trimming left V 5 bases short and J 4 bases short, with 16 bases between. The V gene's germline CDR1 is MNHEY and CDR2 SVGEGT. CDR3 in amino acids: CASSRPGLLADTQYF. The CDR3 bases are TGTGCCAGCAGTCGTCCCGGGCTTCTAGCAGATACGCAGTATTTT.

This clonotype occurred a few times. The chain recombines TRBV5-1 with TRBJ2-1; the D gene is possibly TRBD2 (6 bases). Germline V lookup: CDR1 SGHRS, CDR2 YFSETQ. V lost 0 bases and J lost 5, with 9 bases in between. The CDR3 covers 14 residues. CDR3 amino acids: CASSLVGGNNEQFF. The CDR3, as DNA: TGCGCCAGCAGCTTGGTAGGAGGGAACAATGAGCAGTTCTTC. The full variable domain, rest sourced from reference TRBV5-1 and TRBJ2-1, is KAGVTQTPRYLIKTRGQQVTLSCSPISGHRSVSWYQQTPGQGLQFLFEYFSETQRNKGNFPGRFSGRQFSNSRSEMNVSTLELGDSALYLCASSLVGGNNEQFFGPGTRLTVL.

The chain is built from TRBV20-1 and TRBJ1-2; 11 positions agree with TRBD1. Germline CDR1 reads DFQATT; CDR2 reads SNEGSKA (reference sequence). The CDR3 spans 14 residues. The V and J ends lost 5 bases and 6 bases, in that order; junction bases with no gene match: 8. CDR3 DNA: TGCAGTGCTTTAAGGACAGGGGGCAAGAATGGCTACACCTTC. Its protein product is CSALRTGGKNGYTF.

This clonotype was recorded only once. V usage is TRBV11-3 and J usage is TRBJ2-2; 8 nucleotides agree with TRBD1. V was pared by 1 base and J by 4 bases, with 5 bases of the junction left unmatched. The CDR3 covers 16 residues. CDR1 is SGHNT, CDR2 YENEEA, per germline. In DNA, the CDR3 is TGTGCCAGCAGCTTAGTTTTGACAGGGGCCACCGGGGAGCTGTTTTTT. Protein sequence: CASSLVLTGATGELFF.

The gene calls are TRBV18 and TRBJ2-1, with D possibly being TRBD2 (5 bases). V lost 6 bases and J 6 bases, leaving 9 bases between the germline ends. The germline CDR1 and CDR2 sequences are KGHSH and LQKENI. The CDR3 runs to 12 residues. CDR3 nucleotide sequence: TGTGCCAGCTCGTCGGAGGCCAATGAGCAGTTCTTC. Protein product: CASSSEANEQFF.

This chain joins TRBV7-2 and TRBJ2-4, with TRBD2 matching over 12 bases. The CDR3 is 18 amino acids. V shed 3 bases, J shed 3 bases, and the junction held 9 bases outside the gene matches. Germline V CDR1 and CDR2: SGHTA, FQGNSA. CDR3 in amino acids: CASSLRLAGGIGKNIQYF. The CDR3 nucleotides read TGTGCCAGCAGCTTGCGCCTAGCGGGGGGGATTGGCAAAAACATTCAGTACTTC.

In this sample, this clonotype turned up a few times. The chain has TRBV10-3 and TRBJ1-2, with 7 nucleotides matching TRBD1. The CDR3 runs to 14 residues. Germline lookup yields CDR1 ENHRY and CDR2 SYGVKD. V shed 7 bases and J 4 bases; nucleotides not matched to a gene: 9. CDR3 region: CAIKTSRDSYGYTF. The CDR3 DNA sequence: TGTGCCATCAAAACGAGCCGGGACAGCTATGGCTACACCTTC.

This clonotype occurred a few times. The rearrangement uses TRBV29-1 and TRBJ2-7; TRBD1 aligns across 10 bases. Germline lookup yields CDR1 SQVTM and CDR2 ANQGSEA. The V gene end was trimmed by 5 bases and the J gene end by 7 bases; junction bases not matched to a gene: 5. The CDR3 consists of 12 residues. CDR3 sequence (DNA): TGCAGCGTTAGGACAGGGGGGCGAGAGCAGTACTTC. Translated, it gives CSVRTGGREQYF.

This chain joins TRBV12-3 or TRBV12-4 and TRBJ2-1, with D maybe TRBD1 (6 bases). The CDR3 runs to 14 residues. The ends were cut back, 4 bases at V and 8 bases at J, with 15 bases in the middle. CDR3: CASSSPTGTDEQFF. CDR3 DNA sequence: TGTGCCAGCAGTTCCCCAACAGGGACCGATGAGCAGTTCTTC.

In this sample, this clonotype turned up once. The junction shows a germline mismatch at one end, possibly a read error. V usage is TRBV24-1 and J usage is TRBJ1-2; no reliable D call. The length of the CDR3 is 14 residues. Germline loops: CDR1 KGHDR, CDR2 SFDVKD. Here the CDR3 reads CATSDLTFNYGYTF. CDR3 coding DNA: TGTGCCACCAGTGACCTTACCTTTAACTATGGTTACACCTTC.

The CDR3 bases are TGTGCCAGCAGCCCCCAGGGTTTCGCTGAAGCTTTCTTT. Its protein is CASSPQGFAEAFF. The chain carries TRBV14 and TRBJ1-1; a possible D gene is TRBD1 (5 bases). Per germline, CDR1 SGHDN and CDR2 FVKESK. CDR3 length: 13 amino acids. Trimming pared 4 bases from V and 6 bases from J, leaving 12 bases between.

The V call is TRBV28, the J call TRBJ2-5; 10 positions match TRBD1. J was trimmed by 0 bases and V by 5 bases; bases with no gene match: 3. Germline loops: CDR1 MDHEN, CDR2 SYDVKM. This CDR3 is 15 amino acids long. The CDR3 loop is CASSPDRGDQETQYF. For the CDR3, the DNA is TGTGCCAGCAGTCCGGACAGGGGGGACCAAGAGACCCAGTACTTC.

This rearrangement joins TRBV28 to TRBJ2-7; perhaps TRBD1 as D (5 bases). CDR3 length: 14 amino acids. V lost 4 bases and J lost 4, with 14 bases in between. In germline, CDR1 is MDHEN, CDR2 SYDVKM. The CDR3 region has the DNA TGTGCCAGCAGTTCCCACAGGTTGGGGTACGAGCAGTACTTC. This translates into CASSSHRLGYEQYF.

Points on this clonotype: A much larger clone differs from this one at a single base, so this may be a read error. This rearrangement joins TRBV24-1 to TRBJ2-1, with D possibly being TRBD2 (5 bases). The end of the DNA aligns better with TRBJ2-7, so the J call may be wrong. The CDR3 runs 15 residues. CDR1 is KGHDR and CDR2 is SFDVKD in the germline V gene. The CDR3 DNA sequence: TGTGCCACCAGTTTCGGGATGCCCCATTCCAATGAGCAGTACTTC. It codes for CATSFGMPHSNEQYF.

The CDR3 DNA sequence: TGTGCCAGCATCGCCCAGATGAACACTGAAGCTTTCTTT. Encoded protein: CASIAQMNTEAFF. The chain carries TRBV7-9 and TRBJ1-1; no definite D call. Trimming took off 7 bases at V and 0 bases at J, with 9 bases between the two ends. The CDR3 contains 13 residues. Germline V gene sequence: CDR1 SEHNR, CDR2 FQNEAQ (reference sequence).

The chain combines TRBV20-1 with TRBJ1-2; D unresolved. The CDR3 is 13 amino acids. From germline, CDR1 is DFQATT and CDR2 SNEGSKA (reference sequence). Trimming removed 4 bases at V and 2 bases at J, with 11 bases between. The CDR3 sequence: CSAKGEDNYGYTF. The CDR3 nucleotides are TGCAGTGCTAAGGGAGAAGACAACTATGGCTACACCTTC.

With regard to this clonotype: A much larger clone differs from this one at a single base, so this may be a read error. J is TRBJ2-7 and V is TRBV7-8; D remains unclear. Deletions cut 1 base from V and 7 bases from J, with 11 bases between. CDR1 and CDR2 (germline): SGHVS, FQNEAQ. There are 13 residues in the CDR3. The CDR3 DNA sequence: TGTGCCAGCAGCTTAGGCTCCTACAATGAGCAGTACTTC. This gives the protein CASSLGSYNEQYF.

This clonotype occurred a few times. V gene TRBV20-1 combines with J gene TRBJ1-5, with 7 bases identical to TRBD1. Germline lookup yields CDR1 DFQATT and CDR2 SNEGSKA (reference sequence). The CDR3 is 15 amino acids. The V segment lost 1 base and the J segment 7 bases; nucleotides outside the gene matches: 10. CDR3 region: CSARGATGPGQPQHF. Here the CDR3 DNA reads TGCAGTGCTAGAGGTGCGACAGGGCCCGGGCAGCCCCAGCATTTT.

The chain carries TRBV7-3 and TRBJ2-1; TRBD2 agrees at 9 bases. CDR1 and CDR2 from the germline V gene are SGHTA and FQGTGA. The CDR3 loop spans 15 amino acids. With V trimmed by 2 bases and J by 8 bases, 7 bases remained unmatched. Here the CDR3 reads CASSLDGGGVYEQFF. In nucleotides, the CDR3 is TGTGCCAGCAGCTTAGACGGCGGGGGGGTCTATGAGCAGTTCTTC.

The rearrangement links TRBV20-1 to TRBJ2-1; D is undetermined. Trimming removed 4 bases at V and 0 bases at J, with 10 bases between. This CDR3 comprises 14 residues. Germline V gene data show CDR1 as DFQATT and CDR2 as SNEGSKA (reference sequence). The CDR3: CSATVGFSYNEQFF. CDR3 nucleotides: TGCAGTGCTACCGTGGGTTTCTCCTACAATGAGCAGTTCTTC.

This chain connects TRBV6-5 to TRBJ1-4; 9 bases align to TRBD1. Germline loops: CDR1 MNHEY, CDR2 SVGAGI. The junction had 8 bases not matched to a gene; V was cut back by 6 bases and J by 6 bases. The CDR3 contains 15 residues. The CDR3, as DNA: TGTGCCAGCAGCATAACAGGGGGCTCAGATGAAAAACTGTTTTTT. It codes for CASSITGGSDEKLFF.